The clone carrying this TCR beta chain was observed a handful of times. Its antigen is not known. The sample originates from a study of post-analysis software for immune sequencing data. The wider study: Included courses were relapsing-remitting and secondary progressive multiple sclerosis; progressive-relapsing multiple sclerosis was also included. Study-level points and caveats: Normalized Chao1 diversity was significantly reduced in patients versus controls. When patients were compared with controls, roughly five TRBV segments were more frequent, TRBV5-6, TRBV5-1 and TRBV20-1 among them.

Carried by the TCR beta cDNA libraries were unique molecular identifiers. TCRdb ran MiXCR on the PCR reads and lists one entry per CDR3 protein. The sample lists 400,000 to 500,000 distinct CDR3 sequences; roughly 38% were seen once. The CDR3 contains 15 residues. Trimming removed 8 bases at V and 3 bases at J, with 18 bases between. This TCR was sampled from a girl aged 2 to 9 with multiple sclerosis. Sample: blood. V is TRBV12-3 or TRBV12-4 and J is TRBJ2-3, with D perhaps TRBD2 (6 bases). The CDR3 DNA is TGTGCCAGCTTCGTGGAGGGTGTGAGAACAGATACGCAGTATTTT. Translated: CASFVEGVRTDTQYF.